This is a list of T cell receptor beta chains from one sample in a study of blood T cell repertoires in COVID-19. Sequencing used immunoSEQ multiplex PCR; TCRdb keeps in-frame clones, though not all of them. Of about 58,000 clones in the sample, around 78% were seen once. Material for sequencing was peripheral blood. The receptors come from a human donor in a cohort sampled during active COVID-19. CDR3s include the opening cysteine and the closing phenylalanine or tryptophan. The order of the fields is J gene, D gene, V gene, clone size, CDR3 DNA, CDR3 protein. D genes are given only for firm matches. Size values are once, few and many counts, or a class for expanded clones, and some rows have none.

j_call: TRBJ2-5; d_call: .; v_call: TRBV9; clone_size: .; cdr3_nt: TGTGCCAGCAGCAAGGCTAGAGGACAAGAGACCCAGTACTTC; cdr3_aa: CASSKARGQETQYF
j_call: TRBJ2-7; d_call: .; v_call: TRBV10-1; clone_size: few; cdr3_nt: TGCGCCAGCAGTGAGCCGGGCTACGAGCAGTACTTC; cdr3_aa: CASSEPGYEQYF
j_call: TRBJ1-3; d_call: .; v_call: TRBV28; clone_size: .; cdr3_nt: TGTGCCAGCAGTGACCTCCAGGGCAACTCTGGAAACACCATATATTTT; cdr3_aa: CASSDLQGNSGNTIYF
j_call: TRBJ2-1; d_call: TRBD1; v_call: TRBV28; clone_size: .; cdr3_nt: TGTGCCAGCAGTTTGGGACAGGGGCTAGCCAATGAGCAGTTCTTC; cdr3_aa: CASSLGQGLANEQFF
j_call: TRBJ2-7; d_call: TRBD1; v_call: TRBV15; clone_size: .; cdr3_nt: TGTGCCACCAGCAGGAACCGGGACAGCTACGAGCAGTACTTC; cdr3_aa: CATSRNRDSYEQYF
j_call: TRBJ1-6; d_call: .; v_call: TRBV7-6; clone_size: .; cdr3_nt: TGTGCCAGCAGCTTAACACAAAATTCACCCCTCCACTTT; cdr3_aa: CASSLTQNSPLHF
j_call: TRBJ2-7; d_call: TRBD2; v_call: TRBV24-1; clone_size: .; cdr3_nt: TGTGCCACCAGTGGCGGCCTACTAGCGGGGGGGCTCTACGAGCAGTACTTC; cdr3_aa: CATSGGLLAGGLYEQYF
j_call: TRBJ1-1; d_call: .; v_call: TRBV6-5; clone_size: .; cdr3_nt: TGTGCCAGCAGTTACGGGGGGGTAAGGACTGAAGCTTTCTTT; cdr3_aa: CASSYGGVRTEAFF
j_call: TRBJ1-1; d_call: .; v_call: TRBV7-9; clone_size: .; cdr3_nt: TGTGCCAGCAGCTTGCAGGGGAACACTGAAGCTTTCTTT; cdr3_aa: CASSLQGNTEAFF
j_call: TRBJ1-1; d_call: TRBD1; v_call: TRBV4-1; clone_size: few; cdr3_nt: TGCGCCAGCAGCCAAGAAGGGACAGGTGTCACTGAAGCTTTCTTT; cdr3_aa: CASSQEGTGVTEAFF
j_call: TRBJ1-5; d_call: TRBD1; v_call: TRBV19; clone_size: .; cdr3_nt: TGTGCCAGTAGTCCTTGGACAGGGGTGGGCAATCAGCCCCAGCATTTT; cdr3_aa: CASSPWTGVGNQPQHF
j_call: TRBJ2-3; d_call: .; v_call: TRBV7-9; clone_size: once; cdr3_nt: TGTGCCAGCAGCCAGCAGGGTAGCACAGATACGCAGTATTTT; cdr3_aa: CASSQQGSTDTQYF
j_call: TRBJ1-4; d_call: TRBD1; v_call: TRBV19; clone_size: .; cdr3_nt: TGTGCCAGTAGCTTCGGGACAGGGAGAAGTGAAAAACTGTTTTTT; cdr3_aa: CASSFGTGRSEKLFF
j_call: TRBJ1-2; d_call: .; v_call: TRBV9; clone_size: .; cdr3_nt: TGTGCCAGCAGCGTCGGGGATTACTATGGCTACACCTTC; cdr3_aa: CASSVGDYYGYTF
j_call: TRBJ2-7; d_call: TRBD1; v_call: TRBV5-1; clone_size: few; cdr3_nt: TGCGCCAGCAGTTCTTCCGGGACAGTAATCACCTACGAGCAGTACTTC; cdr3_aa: CASSSSGTVITYEQYF
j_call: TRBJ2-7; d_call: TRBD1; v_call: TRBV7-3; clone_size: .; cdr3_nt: TGTGCCAGCAGCTTCGGGACAGGATCCTACGAGCAGTACTTC; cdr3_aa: CASSFGTGSYEQYF
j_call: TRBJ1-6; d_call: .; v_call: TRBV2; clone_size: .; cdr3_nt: TGTGCCAGCAGTGAACTGTTAAATTCACCCCTCCACTTT; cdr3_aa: CASSELLNSPLHF
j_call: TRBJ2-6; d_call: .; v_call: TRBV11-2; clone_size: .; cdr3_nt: TGTGCCAGCAGCCACAGGGCTGGGGCCAACGTCCTGACTTTC; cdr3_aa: CASSHRAGANVLTF
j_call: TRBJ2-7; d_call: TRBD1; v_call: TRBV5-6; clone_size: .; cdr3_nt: TGTGCCAGCACCTACGCCGGGACAGGGGGCTACGAGCAGTACTTC; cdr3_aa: CASTYAGTGGYEQYF
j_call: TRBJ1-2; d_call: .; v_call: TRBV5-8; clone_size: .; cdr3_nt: TGTGCCAGCAGCTGGACAGTGTCAGGCTACACCTTC; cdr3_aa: CASSWTVSGYTF
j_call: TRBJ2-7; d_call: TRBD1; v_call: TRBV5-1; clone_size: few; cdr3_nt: TGCGCCAGCAGCTTGGTGGACAGGGTATCCTACGAGCAGTACTTC; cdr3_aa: CASSLVDRVSYEQYF
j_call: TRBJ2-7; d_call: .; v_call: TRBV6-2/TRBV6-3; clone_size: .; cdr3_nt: TGTGCCAGCAGTTACGTGGGTCCGGGGGAGCAGTACTTC; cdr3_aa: CASSYVGPGEQYF
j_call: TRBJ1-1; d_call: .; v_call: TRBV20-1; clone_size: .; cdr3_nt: TGCAGTGCCCCACTCGGGGTTGAAGCTTTCTTT; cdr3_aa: CSAPLGVEAFF
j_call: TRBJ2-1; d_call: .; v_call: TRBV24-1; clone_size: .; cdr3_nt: TGTGCCACCAGTGATTTGCAGGCAAATGAGCAGTTCTTC; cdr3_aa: CATSDLQANEQFF
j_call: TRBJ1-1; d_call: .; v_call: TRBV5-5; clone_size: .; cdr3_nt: TGTGCCAGCAGCTTGGCCGGACAGAAGAACACTGAAGCTTTCTTT; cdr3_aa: CASSLAGQKNTEAFF
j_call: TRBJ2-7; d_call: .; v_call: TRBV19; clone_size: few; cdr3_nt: TGTGCCAGTAGTATCATAGGGGACTACGAGCAGTACTTC; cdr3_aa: CASSIIGDYEQYF
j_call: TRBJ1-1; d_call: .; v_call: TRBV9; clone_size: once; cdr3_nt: TGTGCCAGCAGCGCCAGACTGACGAACACTGAAGCTTTCTTT; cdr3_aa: CASSARLTNTEAFF
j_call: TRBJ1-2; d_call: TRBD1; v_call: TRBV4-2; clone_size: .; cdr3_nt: TGTGCCAGCAGCCAAGCGGGACAGGGCTATGGCTACACCTTC; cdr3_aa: CASSQAGQGYGYTF
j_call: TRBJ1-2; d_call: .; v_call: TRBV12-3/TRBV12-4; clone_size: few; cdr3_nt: TGTGCCAGCAGTTTGGCCAACTATGGCTACACCTTC; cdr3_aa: CASSLANYGYTF
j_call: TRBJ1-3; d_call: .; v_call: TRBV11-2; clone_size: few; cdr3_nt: TGTGCCAGCAGCCTTAATCCCGGGGATTTACTTGGAAACACCATATATTTT; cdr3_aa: CASSLNPGDLLGNTIYF
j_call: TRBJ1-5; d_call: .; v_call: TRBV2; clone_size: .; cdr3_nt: TGTGCCAGCAGCGCCTCGGGGTGGAACAATCAGCCCCAGCATTTT; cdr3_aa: CASSASGWNNQPQHF
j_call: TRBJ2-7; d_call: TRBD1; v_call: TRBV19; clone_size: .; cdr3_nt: TGTGCCAGTAGTATACCGGGACAGGGATCCGAGCAGTACTTC; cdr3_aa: CASSIPGQGSEQYF
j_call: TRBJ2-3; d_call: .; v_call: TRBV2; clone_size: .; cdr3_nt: TGTGCCAGCAGGGGCCTTTACCATACGCAGTATTTT; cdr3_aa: CASRGLYHTQYF
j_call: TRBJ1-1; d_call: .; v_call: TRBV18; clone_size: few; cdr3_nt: TGTGCCAGCTCACCGCAGGGTGCCAACACTGAAGCTTTCTTT; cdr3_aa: CASSPQGANTEAFF
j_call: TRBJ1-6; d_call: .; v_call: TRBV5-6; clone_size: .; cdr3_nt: TGTGCCAGCAGCTTGGCCGGAGGGCCAGGCTATAATTCACCCCTCCACTTT; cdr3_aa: CASSLAGGPGYNSPLHF
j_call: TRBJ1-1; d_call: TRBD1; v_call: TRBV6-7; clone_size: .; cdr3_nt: TGTGCCAGCAGTACGCGGACAGGGGGCGGCTATTCTCTGACTGAAGCTTTCTTT; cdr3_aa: CASSTRTGGGYSLTEAFF
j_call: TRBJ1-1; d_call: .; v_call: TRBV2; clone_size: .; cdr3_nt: TGTGCCAGCAGCCAGACAGTCCCTGAAGCTTTCTTT; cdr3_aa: CASSQTVPEAFF
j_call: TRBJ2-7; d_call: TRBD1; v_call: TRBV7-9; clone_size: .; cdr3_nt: TGTGCCAGCAGCTCGATCTGGGACAGGGCTAGCGAGCAGTACTTC; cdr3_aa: CASSSIWDRASEQYF
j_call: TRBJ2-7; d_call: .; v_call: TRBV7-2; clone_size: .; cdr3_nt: TGTGCCAGCAGCTTAAGGTTAACCGGGACTGGGGCCTACGAGCAGTACTTC; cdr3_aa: CASSLRLTGTGAYEQYF
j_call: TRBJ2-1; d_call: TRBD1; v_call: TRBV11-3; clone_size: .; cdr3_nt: TGTGCCAGCAGCGCGCGACAGGGGGCCAACAATGAGCAGTTCTTC; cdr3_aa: CASSARQGANNEQFF
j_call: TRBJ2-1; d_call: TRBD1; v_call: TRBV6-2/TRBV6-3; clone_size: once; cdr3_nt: TGTGCCAGCAGTTACGGGGGTCAGGGGGCTCGGAAGCATGAGCAGTTCTTC; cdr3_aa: CASSYGGQGARKHEQFF
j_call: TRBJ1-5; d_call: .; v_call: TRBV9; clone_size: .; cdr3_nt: TGTGCCAGCAGCGCGACAGGAGATATTCAGCCCCAGCATTTT; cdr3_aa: CASSATGDIQPQHF
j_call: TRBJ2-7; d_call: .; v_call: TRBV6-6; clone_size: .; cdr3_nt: TGTGCCAGCAGTTATAAGGTTTTGGAGGACTACGAGCAGTACTTC; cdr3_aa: CASSYKVLEDYEQYF
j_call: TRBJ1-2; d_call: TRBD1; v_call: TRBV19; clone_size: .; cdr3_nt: TGTGCCAGTAGCAACCCGGGGACAGAACACCTCTATGGCTACACCTTC; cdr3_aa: CASSNPGTEHLYGYTF
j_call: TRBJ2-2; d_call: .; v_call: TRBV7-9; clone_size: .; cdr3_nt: TGTGCCAGCAGCTTAGGGCTGGGCGTGAACACCGGGGAGCTGTTTTTT; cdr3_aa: CASSLGLGVNTGELFF
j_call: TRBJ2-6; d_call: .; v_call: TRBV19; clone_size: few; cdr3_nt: TGTGCCAGTAGTATGCAGTCCTCTGGGGCCAACGTCCTGACTTTC; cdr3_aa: CASSMQSSGANVLTF
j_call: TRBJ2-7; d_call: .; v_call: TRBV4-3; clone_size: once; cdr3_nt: TGCGCCAGCAGCCAAGATCGAACAGGGCTTACCTCCTACGAGCAGTACTTC; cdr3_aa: CASSQDRTGLTSYEQYF
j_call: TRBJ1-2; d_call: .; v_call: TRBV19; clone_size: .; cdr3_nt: TGTGCCAGTAGTATACGCGGAGGGGCCCAGGACTATGGCTACACCTTC; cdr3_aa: CASSIRGGAQDYGYTF
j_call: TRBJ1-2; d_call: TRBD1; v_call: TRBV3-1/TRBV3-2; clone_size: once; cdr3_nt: TGTGCCAGCAGCCAAAGGGGACAGGGGGCGCGAACCTATGGCTACACCTTC; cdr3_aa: CASSQRGQGARTYGYTF
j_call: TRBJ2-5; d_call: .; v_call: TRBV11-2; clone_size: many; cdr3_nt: TGTGCCAGCAGCTTAGATTTTGTGGAGCTACAAGAGACCCAGTACTTC; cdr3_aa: CASSLDFVELQETQYF
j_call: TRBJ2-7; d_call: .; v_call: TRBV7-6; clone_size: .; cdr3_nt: TGTGCCAGCAGCTGGACGGACACCGCCTACGAGCAGTACTTC; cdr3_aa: CASSWTDTAYEQYF
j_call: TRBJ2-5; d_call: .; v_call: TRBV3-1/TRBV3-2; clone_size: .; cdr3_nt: TGTGCCAGCAGCCGCGCCACCCTCGGGTACCAAGAGACCCAGTACTTC; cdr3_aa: CASSRATLGYQETQYF
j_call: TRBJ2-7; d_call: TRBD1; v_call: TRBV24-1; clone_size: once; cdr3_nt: TGTGCCACCAGCCCGACAGGGTATCTCGGCGAGCAGTACTTC; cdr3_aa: CATSPTGYLGEQYF
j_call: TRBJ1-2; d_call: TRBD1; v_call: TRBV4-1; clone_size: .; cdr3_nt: TGCCCCCGCCGCCGACAGGGGGAGGAACTTGGCTACACCTTC; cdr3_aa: CPRRRQGEELGYTF
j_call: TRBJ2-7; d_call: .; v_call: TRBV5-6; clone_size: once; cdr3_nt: TGTGCCAGCAGCTTGGTTCAGGGGTATGAGCAGTACTTC; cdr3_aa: CASSLVQGYEQYF
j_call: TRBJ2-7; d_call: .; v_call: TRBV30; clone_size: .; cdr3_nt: TGTGCCTGGAGTCCAGACAGCTCCTACGAGCAGTACTTC; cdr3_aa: CAWSPDSSYEQYF
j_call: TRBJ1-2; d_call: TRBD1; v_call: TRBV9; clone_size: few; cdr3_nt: TGTGCCAGCAGCGCGGGACAGACCTATGGCTACACCTTC; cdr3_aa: CASSAGQTYGYTF
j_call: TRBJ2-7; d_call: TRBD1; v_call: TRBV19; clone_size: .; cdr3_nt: TGTGCCAGTAGTATTACAGGGGGATACTCCTACGAGCAGTACTTC; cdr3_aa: CASSITGGYSYEQYF
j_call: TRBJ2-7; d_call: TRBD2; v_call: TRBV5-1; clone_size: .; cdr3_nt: TGCGCCAGCAGCCGAGCGGGGGGTTACTCCTACGAGCAGTACTTC; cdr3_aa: CASSRAGGYSYEQYF
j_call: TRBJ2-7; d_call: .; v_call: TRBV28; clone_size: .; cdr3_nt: TGTGCCAGCAGTTTTGATCGGGGTCGACTTACCTACGAGCAGTACTTC; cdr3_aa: CASSFDRGRLTYEQYF